This T cell receptor beta chain was retrieved from a study of OX40 agonist ivuxolimab in advanced cancers. On the study more broadly: Treatment of patients was with ivuxolimab, an agonistic anti-OX40 (CD134) antibody. A history of anti-PD-1, anti-PD-L1 or anti-CTLA-4 therapy was acceptable, and more than 30% had some. Study findings and constraints: Partial responders at 0.1-3.0 mg/kg showed near-lowest clonal expansion.

On this clone: Its antigen is not identified.

Some clones are missing from TCRdb's copy, which holds only in-frame ones; the method was immunoSEQ multiplex PCR. The sample contains tens of thousands of clones, 65% to 90% of which appear only once. This CDR3 has 17 amino acids. CDR1 is SGHNT, CDR2 YYREEE, per germline (reference sequence). V lost 0 bases, J lost 7 bases, and 7 bases stayed unmatched. Autoimmune disease history or systemic immunosuppression meant exclusion. The sequence derives from an adult with an advanced solid tumor such as melanoma, head and neck, liver or kidney cancer. Source: CD4+ or CD8+ T cells sorted from blood, taken in a trial of the OX40 agonist ivuxolimab. V and J are TRBV5-4 and TRBJ1-6, with 10 bases lining up with TRBD1. CDR3 residues: CASSLGQGAVWNSPLHF. For the CDR3, the DNA is TGTGCCAGCAGCTTGGGACAGGGGGCTGTATGGAATTCACCCCTCCACTTT.